These 28 T cell receptor beta chains share one sample of origin, sequenced in a study of T cells in Graves' hyperthyroidism and ophthalmopathy (dated by TCRdb to the late 2010s). The library was made by multiplex PCR. Data came from an Illumina HiSeq 2000. TCR beta CDR3 regions were amplified from RNA transcripts. For the first round of RT-PCR on the TCR CDR3, the HTBI primer set was used together with the Qiagen OneStep RT-PCR kit. The public reads were run again by TCRdb, first through fastp at Q25 and then through MiXCR, and only productive beta chains were kept. Rows merge per CDR3 protein into single entries with the most common DNA and genes. Across this sample there are a few hundred thousand distinct CDR3 sequences, with 13% seen only once. The top ten hold about 20% of the sample. The sample was blood. The receptors here all came from a young man with Graves' hyperthyroidism that later progressed to Graves' ophthalmopathy.

This clonotype was recorded at least ten times. The chain combines TRBV28 with TRBJ1-2; D not certain. Germline CDR1 is MDHEN and CDR2 is SYDVKM. CDR3 length: 13 residues. With 3 bases removed from V and 4 bases from J, the gap between germline ends came to 9 bases. CDR3 amino acids: CASSLRAGYGYTF. CDR3 nucleotide sequence: TGTGCCAGCAGTTTGCGGGCCGGCTATGGCTACACCTTC.

This clonotype has at least ten counts. The chain recombines TRBV11-2 with TRBJ1-6; D is uncertain. This CDR3 has 14 residues. In germline, CDR1 is SGHAT, CDR2 FQNNGV. V lost 7 bases and J 6 bases, leaving 13 bases between the germline ends. The CDR3 coding sequence is TGTGCCAGCACGGGAGGCGCAGCTAATTCACCCCTCCACTTT. It encodes CASTGGAANSPLHF.

This clonotype has only a few counts. A much more abundant neighbour one base away suggests this may be a read error. The V gene is TRBV6-1, the J gene TRBJ2-3; 8 bases agree with TRBD1. CDR3 length: 13 amino acids. The germline V gene encodes CDR1 MNHNS and CDR2 SASEGT. V lost 6 bases and J lost 1; bases outside the gene matches: 0. CDR3 sequence reads: CASRQGGTDTQYF. The CDR3 nucleotides are TGTGCCAGCAGACAGGGGGGCACAGATACGCAGTATTTT.

This clonotype came up a few times. The rearrangement joins TRBV20-1 to TRBJ1-5; possible D gene TRBD1, 5 bases. Trimming cost V 4 bases and J 6 bases, with 10 bases left between them. The CDR3 loop spans 12 amino acids. Per the germline V gene, CDR1 is DFQATT and CDR2 is SNEGSKA (reference sequence). CDR3 DNA: TGCAGTGCTACCAGGGACGTTCAGCCCCAGCATTTT. It translates to CSATRDVQPQHF.

This clonotype was seen repeatedly, ten times or more. This chain links TRBV11-3 with TRBJ1-1; 8 nucleotides line up with TRBD1. CDR1 and CDR2 from the germline V gene are SGHNT and YENEEA. V lost 5 bases and J lost 4; bases outside the gene matches: 12. The length of the CDR3 is 16 residues. The CDR3 spells CASSQEAGGSGTEAFF. The CDR3, as DNA: TGTGCCAGCAGCCAGGAGGCAGGGGGCTCGGGCACTGAAGCTTTCTTT. Filled out from reference TRBV11-3 and TRBJ1-1, the complete variable domain reads EAGVVQSPRYKIIEKKQPVAFWCNPISGHNTLYWYLQNLGQGPELLIRYENEEAVDDSQLPKDRFSAERLKGVDSTLKIQPAELGDSAVYLCASSQEAGGSGTEAFFGQGTRLTVV.

This clonotype was recorded many times. The gene calls are TRBV28 and TRBJ1-1; no definite D call. The CDR3 sequence is 11 residues long. V lost 10 bases and J 4 bases, leaving 10 bases between the germline ends. CDR1 and CDR2 from the germline V gene are MDHEN and SYDVKM. The CDR3 nucleotides read TGTGCCACGTCCCGAGGCACTGAAGCTTTCTTT. Protein sequence: CATSRGTEAFF.

In its sample, this clonotype was seen a few times. The rearrangement uses TRBV15 and TRBJ2-5, with 7 bases aligning to TRBD1. Germline trimming cut 3 bases from V and 9 bases from J; bases unmatched to any gene: 13. This CDR3 has 15 residues. In germline, CDR1 is LNHNV, CDR2 YYDKDF (reference sequence). CDR3 DNA: TGTGCCACCAGCAGGAGACGACAGGGAGAAAAGGCCCAGTACTTC. This gives the protein CATSRRRQGEKAQYF.

This clonotype was seen a handful of times. The V and J genes are TRBV29-1 and TRBJ2-5, with D perhaps given as TRBD1 or TRBD2 (5 bases each). The V gene lost 4 bases and the J gene lost 5 bases, with 17 bases spanning the gap. The length of the CDR3 is 14 residues. In germline, CDR1 is SQVTM, CDR2 ANQGSEA. The DNA for the CDR3 is TGCAGCGTTGTAGGTGTGAGGGGTTGGGAGACCCAGTACTTC. Translation: CSVVGVRGWETQYF.

In its sample, this clonotype was seen many times. V is TRBV12-3 or TRBV12-4 and J is TRBJ2-4; D call uncertain. The V gene lost 7 bases and the J gene lost 8 bases, with 21 bases spanning the gap. The CDR3 contains 15 residues. This CDR3 reads CASKPTLSGIDIQYF. Here the CDR3 DNA reads TGTGCCAGCAAACCGACACTCTCGGGTATTGACATTCAGTACTTC.

The genes are TRBV9 and TRBJ2-1; perhaps TRBD2 as D (7 bases). V was clipped by 3 bases and J by 7 bases, with 17 bases between them. This CDR3 has 15 amino acids. CDR1 is SGDLS and CDR2 is YYNGEE in the germline V gene. This chain's CDR3 is CASSAYGGGPNEQFF. The CDR3 DNA reads TGTGCCAGCAGCGCCTATGGGGGGGGGCCTAATGAGCAGTTCTTC.

The rearrangement links TRBV19 to TRBJ2-6; either TRBD1 or TRBD2 may supply D (5 bases each). Trimming pared 5 bases from V and 0 bases from J, leaving 17 bases between. The CDR3 covers 18 residues. The germline V gene has CDR1 LNHDA and CDR2 SQIVND (reference sequence). The CDR3 DNA reads TGTGCCAGTAGTGCCACCGGGACGCGAGGCTCTGGGGCCAACGTCCTGACTTTC. Protein: CASSATGTRGSGANVLTF. Full variable domain (missing parts from reference TRBV19 and TRBJ2-6): DGGITQSPKYLFRKEGQNVTLSCEQNLNHDAMYWYRQDPGQGLRLIYYSQIVNDFQKGDIAEGYSVSREKKESFPLTVTSAQKNPTAFYLCASSATGTRGSGANVLTFGAGSRLTVL.

This clonotype has at least ten counts. The chain recombines TRBV12-5 with TRBJ1-1; D gene uncertain. The CDR3 loop spans 14 amino acids. Per germline, CDR1 LGHNT and CDR2 FRNRAP. The V and J ends lost 4 bases and 0 bases respectively, with 9 bases between them. The CDR3, as DNA: TGTGCTAGTGGTTCGGAACATCTGAACACTGAAGCTTTCTTT. Translating gives CASGSEHLNTEAFF.

This clonotype was detected ten times or more. The chain combines TRBV7-8 with TRBJ2-2; 7 bases are shared with TRBD2. The germline CDR1 and CDR2 sequences are SGHVS and FQNEAQ. CDR3 length: 16 amino acids. J was trimmed by 7 bases and V by 3 bases; bases with no gene match: 11. The CDR3 nucleotides are TGTGCCAGCAGCTTGGGGCTAGCGGCCCCCAACGGGGAGCTGTTTTTT. It encodes CASSLGLAAPNGELFF. The entire variable domain, with the rest obtained from reference TRBV7-8 and TRBJ2-2, is as follows: GAGVSQSPRYKVAKRGQDVALRCDPISGHVSLFWYQQALGQGPEFLTYFQNEAQLDKSGLPSDRFFAERPEGSVSTLKIQRTQQEDSAVYLCASSLGLAAPNGELFFGEGSRLTVL.

The sample holds a few counts of this clonotype. DNA of the CDR3: TGTGCCAGCAGCCACGGGAGGGGCACAGATACGCAGTATTTT. Translation: CASSHGRGTDTQYF. The chain is built from TRBV6-2 or TRBV6-3 and TRBJ2-3; 8 bases fit TRBD2. Looked up from germline, CDR1 is MNHEY and CDR2 is SVGEGT. V gave up 6 bases and J gave up 1 base; unmatched junction bases: 3. This CDR3 comprises 14 residues.

This clonotype was seen at least ten times. The V and J genes are TRBV7-9 and TRBJ1-5; D gene uncertain. The CDR3 is 14 residues long. CDR1 is SEHNR, CDR2 FQNEAQ, per germline (reference sequence). The V end was cut by 3 bases, the J end by 7 bases, with 13 bases between. As DNA, the CDR3 is TGTGCCAGCAGCTTGGCGATAGGGAACCAGCCCCAGCATTTT. Translated: CASSLAIGNQPQHF.

In its sample, this clonotype was seen a few times. This chain links TRBV9 with TRBJ2-7; 8 bases map to TRBD1. Germline values: CDR1 SGDLS, CDR2 YYNGEE. The CDR3 totals 16 residues. V gave up 0 bases and J gave up 0 bases; unmatched junction bases: 5. The CDR3: CASSVGTGGFSYEQYF. CDR3 sequence (DNA): TGTGCCAGCAGCGTAGGCACAGGGGGGTTCTCCTACGAGCAGTACTTC. Looking up the rest from reference TRBV9 and TRBJ2-7 gives the full variable domain: DSGVTQTPKHLITATGQRVTLRCSPRSGDLSVYWYQQSLDQGLQFLIQYYNGEERAKGNILERFSAQQFPDLHSELNLSSLELGDSALYFCASSVGTGGFSYEQYFGPGTRLTVT.

This clonotype was recorded a few times. The genes are TRBV6-2 or TRBV6-3 and TRBJ2-4, with 7 bases lining up with TRBD1. The CDR3 length is 16 residues. Germline V gene sequence: CDR1 MNHEY, CDR2 SVGEGT. Unmatched junction bases numbered 7, after V lost 4 bases and J lost 1 base. CDR3 nucleotide sequence: TGTGCCAGCAGTTCAAGGTGGGGACAGGCCAAAAACATTCAGTACTTC. Amino acids: CASSSRWGQAKNIQYF.

This clonotype came up a few times. The V gene is TRBV20-1, the J gene TRBJ2-7, with a possible D match to TRBD1 (5 bases). The CDR3 runs 16 residues. V was trimmed by 6 bases and J by 0 bases, leaving 21 bases between them. Germline V CDR1 and CDR2: DFQATT, SNEGSKA (reference sequence). Here the CDR3 reads CSAKPGGAKNSYEQYF. CDR3 in DNA: TGCAGTGCCAAACCAGGTGGGGCGAAGAACTCCTACGAGCAGTACTTC.

Ten or more counts support this clonotype. V usage is TRBV6-5 and J usage is TRBJ1-3; D ambiguous. This CDR3 is built from 13 residues. The ends were cut back, 7 bases at V and 1 base at J, with 8 bases in the middle. Germline-derived CDR1 and CDR2 are MNHEY and SVGAGI. The chain's CDR3 is CASMRGSGNTIYF. The CDR3 region has the DNA TGTGCCAGCATGCGGGGATCTGGAAACACCATATATTTT.

This clonotype has ten or more counts. V and J are TRBV6-1 and TRBJ1-2; D not resolved. V shed 6 bases and J shed 1 base, with 12 bases lying between them. Per the germline V gene, CDR1 is MNHNS and CDR2 is SASEGT. The CDR3 extends over 14 amino acids. The CDR3 nucleotides read TGTGCCAGCAGGCCCCTAAATCATAACTATGGCTACACCTTC. Protein sequence: CASRPLNHNYGYTF.

This rearrangement joins TRBV5-6 to TRBJ2-7; D remains unclear. The germline V and J ends were trimmed by 0 bases and 3 bases, with 10 bases remaining between them. This CDR3 has 14 residues. CDR1 and CDR2 from the germline V gene are SGHDT and YYEEEE. The CDR3 here is CASSLDMGDYEQYF. Here the CDR3 DNA reads TGTGCCAGCAGCTTGGATATGGGCGACTACGAGCAGTACTTC. Complete variable domain (other parts from reference TRBV5-6 and TRBJ2-7): DAGVTQSPTHLIKTRGQQVTLRCSPKSGHDTVSWYQQALGQGPQFIFQYYEEEERQRGNFPDRFSGHQFPNYSSELNVNALLLGDSALYLCASSLDMGDYEQYFGPGTRLTVT.

This clonotype has more than one count but fewer than ten. The chain joins TRBV28 to TRBJ2-7, with TRBD1 matching 9 bases. CDR3 size: 14 residues. Germline V gives CDR1 MDHEN, CDR2 SYDVKM. V dropped 10 bases and J dropped 2; count of bases not matched to a gene: 9. CDR3: CATLTGGRPYEQYF. CDR3 nucleotide sequence: TGTGCCACCCTGACAGGGGGTCGGCCCTACGAGCAGTACTTC.

The V gene is TRBV10-3, the J gene TRBJ2-7, with 12 bases aligning to TRBD1. Germline lookup yields CDR1 ENHRY and CDR2 SYGVKD. This CDR3 region has 16 residues. V was pared by 4 bases and J by 4 bases, with 8 bases of the junction left unmatched. The CDR3 DNA follows: TGTGCCATCAGTGCCTCCGGGACAGGGGGCTCATACGAGCAGTACTTC. Protein sequence: CAISASGTGGSYEQYF.

This clonotype was counted only a few times. The chain joins TRBV4-2 to TRBJ2-3, with D hard to call. This CDR3 is 14 amino acids long. The germline V gene has CDR1 LGHNA and CDR2 YNFKEQ. Deletions cut 4 bases from V and 6 bases from J, with 14 bases between. The CDR3 DNA sequence: TGTGCCAGCAGCCGCCTCGGTGAGAGGGATACGCAGTATTTT. Protein sequence: CASSRLGERDTQYF.

The chain has TRBV5-6 and TRBJ1-5; the D gene is possibly TRBD1 (6 bases). Trimming took off 0 bases at V and 6 bases at J, with 10 bases between the two ends. Looked up from germline, CDR1 is SGHDT and CDR2 is YYEEEE. The CDR3 loop spans 14 amino acids. This CDR3 reads CASSLGGGVQPQHF. CDR3 bases: TGTGCCAGCAGCTTGGGGGGGGGCGTTCAGCCCCAGCATTTT.

V and J are TRBV5-1 and TRBJ1-1; 9 bases align to TRBD1. V was clipped by 4 bases and J by 5 bases; unmatched bases: 6. CDR1 and CDR2 (germline): SGHRS, YFSETQ. The CDR3 runs 14 residues. The CDR3 is CASSPQGAKTEAFF. The CDR3 DNA reads TGCGCCAGCAGCCCACAGGGGGCAAAGACTGAAGCTTTCTTT.

This clonotype was seen at least ten times. The CDR3 DNA follows: TGTGCCAGCAGCGTAGCAGAGGGGGGGCCGACAGATACGCAGTATTTT. Its protein is CASSVAEGGPTDTQYF. The rearrangement joins TRBV9 to TRBJ2-3; D might be TRBD2 (7 bases). CDR1 SGDLS and CDR2 YYNGEE come from the germline V gene. CDR3 size: 16 residues. V dropped 0 bases and J dropped 3 bases, with 14 bases sitting between them.

This clonotype was seen a handful of times. As DNA, the CDR3 is TGTGCCAGCAGCGGCGACGGTCCGGTCCACTTT. Residues: CASSGDGPVHF. V gene TRBV13 combines with J gene TRBJ1-6; D uncertain. There are 11 residues in the CDR3. V was cut by 5 bases and J by 17 bases, with 13 bases left in between. Looked up from germline, CDR1 is PRHDT and CDR2 is FYEKMQ (reference sequence).